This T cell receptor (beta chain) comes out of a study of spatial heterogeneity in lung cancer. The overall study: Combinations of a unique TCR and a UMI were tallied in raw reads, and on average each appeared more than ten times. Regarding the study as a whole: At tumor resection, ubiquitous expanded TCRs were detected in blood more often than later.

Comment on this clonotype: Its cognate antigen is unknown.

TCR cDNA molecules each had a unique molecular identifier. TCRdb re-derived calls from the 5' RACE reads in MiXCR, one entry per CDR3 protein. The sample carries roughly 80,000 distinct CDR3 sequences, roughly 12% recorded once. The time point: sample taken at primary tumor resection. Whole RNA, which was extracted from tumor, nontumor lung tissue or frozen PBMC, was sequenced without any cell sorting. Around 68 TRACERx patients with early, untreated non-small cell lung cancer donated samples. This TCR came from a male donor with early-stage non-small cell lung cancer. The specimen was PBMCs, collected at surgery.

For the CDR3, the DNA is TGTGCCAGCAGCCTGCAGGGGAATGGCTACACCTTC. Translated: CASSLQGNGYTF. The V call is TRBV3-1, the J call TRBJ1-2; D is possibly TRBD1 (6 bases). The CDR3 runs 12 residues. V dropped 4 bases and J dropped 6 bases, with 9 bases sitting between them. Germline lookup yields CDR1 LGHDT and CDR2 YNNKEL (reference sequence).